These 8 T cell receptor beta chains originate from one sample sequenced in a study of T cell clusters in autoimmune cytopenias. TRB rearrangements were amplified by touch-down multiplex PCR with mixed TRB-A/B primers. TCRdb re-called the multiplex PCR reads; one entry per CDR3 protein, DNA not given. The sample includes roughly 6,200 distinct CDR3 sequences. Each sample's input was about 250 ng genomic DNA, about 38,000 genome equivalents. A further study also used this sample, focusing on T cell repertoires in aging, cancer and after chemotherapy.

Sequenced input: peripheral blood. These receptors originate from a human donor in good health.

The chain employs TRBV28 and TRBJ2-7; with no DNA, the TCRdb D assignment of TRBD1 cannot be verified. This CDR3 contains 13 residues. From germline, CDR1 is MDHEN and CDR2 SYDVKM. Here the CDR3 reads CASSWGAGYEQYF.

This sequence joins TRBV24-1 and TRBJ2-1; no DNA is available, so the TRBD2 call from TCRdb remains unchecked. Germline assignment: CDR1 KGHDR and CDR2 SFDVKD. The length of the CDR3 is 17 residues. CDR3: CATSDLGAGSDYNEQFF.

The chain joins TRBV4-3 to TRBJ1-6; TCRdb outputs TRBD1, but without DNA this stays unchecked. Germline lookup yields CDR1 LGHNA and CDR2 YSLEER. The CDR3 is 16 residues long. The CDR3 loop is CASSQGGTIPNSPLHF.

This clonotype is labeled medium-sized (0.01 to 0.1%) based on frequency. This chain joins TRBV12-3 or TRBV12-4 and TRBJ2-6; TCRdb gives TRBD1 as the D gene, but with no DNA this cannot be confirmed. The CDR3 consists of 18 residues. CDR3 loop: CASSSDRAYQIGANVLTF.

This clonotype is called medium-sized based on its frequency. The J gene is TRBJ2-1, the V gene TRBV27; TCRdb designates TRBD1, a call that cannot be tested without DNA. The length of the CDR3 is 18 residues. Germline values: CDR1 MNHEY, CDR2 SMNVEV (reference sequence). The CDR3 is CASSLFPRGQGIYNEQFF.

This clonotype is identified as medium-sized from frequency. The chain joins TRBV19 to TRBJ2-3. CDR1 and CDR2 (germline): LNHDA, SQIVND (reference sequence). The CDR3 length is 16 residues. This chain's CDR3 is CASSIGWKTATDTQYF.

The chain recombines TRBV10-3 with TRBJ1-5; TCRdb proposes TRBD1, but this gene call is untestable without DNA. Germline assignment: CDR1 ENHRY and CDR2 SYGVKD. The CDR3 is 13 amino acids. The CDR3 loop is CAISGGSPGPQHF.

The chain is built from TRBV5-1 and TRBJ1-2; TCRdb designates TRBD1, a call that cannot be tested without DNA. CDR1 and CDR2 (germline): SGHRS, YFSETQ. This CDR3 spans 15 amino acids. The CDR3 spells CASSLGQGVNYGYTF.